This T cell receptor (beta chain) was retrieved from a study of shared clonotypes between healthy human individuals. As to this clone: The antigen remains undetermined.

The protocol was immunoSEQ multiplex PCR, while the TCRdb copy is restricted to in-frame clones and leaves out a portion. The sample includes a few million clones, 90% to 95% seen only once; the top ten take about 0.39%. General observations from the study: Specimens sampled were limited to blood, with tissue repertoires likely differing.

This sequence originates from a man aged 18 to 30 in good health. Some clones in this sample may be carry-over from other donors' samples. Source material: naive CD4+ T cells from PBMCs. Subset indicated: CD45RA+ positively selected.

CDR3 protein: CASSLRPPGNTIYF. Here the CDR3 DNA reads TGTGCCAGCAGCTTACGGCCTCCTGGAAACACCATATATTTT. This chain connects TRBV7-9 to TRBJ1-3; D gene unclear. This CDR3 comprises 14 residues. Germline V gene lookup returns CDR1 SEHNR and CDR2 FQNEAQ (reference sequence). Trimming removed 2 bases from V and 2 bases from J, with 7 bases in between.